Included here is one TCR beta chain sequence, with context. Per germline, CDR1 SGHVS and CDR2 FQNEAQ. This CDR3 region has 15 residues. Trimming removed 2 bases from V and 2 bases from J, with 10 bases in between. This sample is part of a study of blood T cell repertoires in COVID-19. In the study overall: COVID-19 samples from acute and convalescent phases originated in the United States, Italy and Spain. In each case, the material was cDNA or gDNA derived from T cells, B-cell-depleted T cells, or PBMCs.

Followed longitudinally, the Seattle patients had been enrolled during active infection. Source study methods: Nucleated cell number was recorded as an estimate derived from reference gene primer amplification. This table comes from immunoSEQ multiplex PCR, and its TCRdb copy is limited to in-frame clones, with some not included. V, J and clone size are taken as reported in that table, and D and trimming were inferred from the DNA itself. Of around 400,000 clones listed, about 89% are singletons. The source material was peripheral blood. The chain joins TRBV7-8 to TRBJ1-5; D gene uncertain. This TCR was recovered from a woman aged 55-70 years with COVID-19, enrolled during active disease. The CDR3 here is CASSLLGGGNQPQHF. CDR3 nucleotide sequence: TGTGCCAGCAGCTTACTCGGAGGTGGCAATCAGCCCCAGCATTTT.